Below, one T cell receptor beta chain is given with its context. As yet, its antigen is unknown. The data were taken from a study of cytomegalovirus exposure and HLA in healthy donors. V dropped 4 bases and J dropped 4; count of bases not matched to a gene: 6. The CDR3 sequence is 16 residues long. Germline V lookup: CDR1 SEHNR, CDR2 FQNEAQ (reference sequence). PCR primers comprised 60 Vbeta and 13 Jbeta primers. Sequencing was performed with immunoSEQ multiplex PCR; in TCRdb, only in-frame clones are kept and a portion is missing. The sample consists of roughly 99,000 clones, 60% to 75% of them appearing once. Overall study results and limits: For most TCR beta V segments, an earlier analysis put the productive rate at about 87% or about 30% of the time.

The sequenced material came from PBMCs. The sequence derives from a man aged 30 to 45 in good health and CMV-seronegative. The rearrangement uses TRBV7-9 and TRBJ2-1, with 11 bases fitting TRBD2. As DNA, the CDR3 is TGTGCCAGCAGCTCAGCCGGGACTAGCGGATACAATGAGCAGTTCTTC. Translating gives CASSSAGTSGYNEQFF.